These 22 T cell receptor beta chains originate from one sample sequenced in a study of regulatory T cells in long-lasting Graves disease. Described time point: persistent/refractory GD, antithyroid drugs over 5 years with positive TRAb. From RNA extracted from PBMCs, the TCR library was made. To make TCR beta libraries, researchers used iRepertoire HTBI primers and Arm-PCR of CDR3 regions. TCRdb re-called the multiplex PCR reads through MiXCR, storing one row per CDR3 protein. The sample includes 400,000 or so distinct CDR3 sequences, about a quarter of them seen just once. This material consisted of peripheral blood mononuclear cells (PBMCs), taken when the disease was refractory, from a patient treated with antithyroid drugs. These receptors were taken from a female donor with Graves disease.

With regard to this clonotype: A much bigger clone sits one base away, suggesting this may be a read error. The V gene is TRBV29-1, the J gene TRBJ2-6; no definite D call. The germline V and J ends were trimmed by 2 bases and 2 bases, with 10 bases remaining between them. The CDR3 covers 15 residues. CDR1 SQVTM and CDR2 ANQGSEA come from the germline V gene. In nucleotides, the CDR3 is TGCAGCGTTGAATGGAGAAACCCTGGGGCCAACGTCCTGACTTTC. It codes for CSVEWRNPGANVLTF.

This chain joins TRBV20-1 and TRBJ2-7, with D hard to call. The germline V gene encodes CDR1 DFQATT and CDR2 SNEGSKA (reference sequence). This CDR3 is 11 amino acids long. V was pared by 7 bases and J by 5 bases, with 12 bases between. Written as DNA, the CDR3 is TGCAGTGTTGCCGGAGCTCACGAGCAGTACTTC. Protein sequence: CSVAGAHEQYF.

Concerning this clonotype itself: Germline is not matched at one junction end, which may reflect a read error. The gene calls are TRBV6-5 and TRBJ1-1, with D possibly TRBD1 on 5 matching bases. Per germline, CDR1 MNHEY and CDR2 SVGAGI. This CDR3 has 15 amino acids. As DNA, the CDR3 is TGTGCCAGCAGTTACGGCAGGGTCCGAAGCACTGGAGCTTTCTTT. It is translated as CASSYGRVRSTGAFF.

To note about this clonotype: Since a much larger clone is just one base distant, this may be a read error. V usage is TRBV28 and J usage is TRBJ1-2, with D possibly TRBD1 on 5 matching bases. This CDR3 is built from 16 residues. Germline V gene lookup returns CDR1 MDHEN and CDR2 SYDVKM. V gave up 5 bases and J gave up 4 bases, with 20 bases separating them. The CDR3 reads CASSGAEAESFYGYTF. CDR3 bases: TGTGCCAGCAGTGGGGCTGAGGCGGAGAGTTTCTATGGCTACACCTTC.

This clonotype was seen repeatedly, ten times or more. The chain links TRBV11-2 to TRBJ1-4; maybe TRBD1 (5 bases). This CDR3 spans 16 amino acids. The germline gives CDR1 SGHAT, CDR2 FQNNGV. With 5 bases removed from V and 7 bases from J, the gap between germline ends came to 20 bases. The CDR3 is CASSQGIGFQGEKLFF. In nucleotides, the CDR3 is TGTGCCAGCAGCCAAGGGATTGGGTTCCAGGGTGAAAAACTGTTTTTT.

J is TRBJ2-2 and V is TRBV7-8; perhaps TRBD2 as D (5 bases). Trimming took 5 bases from V and 3 from J, leaving 25 bases between them. This CDR3 has 19 amino acids. The germline V gene encodes CDR1 SGHVS and CDR2 FQNEAQ. CDR3 residues: CASSTLRYKRVGDTGELFF. The DNA for the CDR3 is TGTGCCAGCAGCACATTGAGATACAAGCGTGTCGGGGACACCGGGGAGCTGTTTTTT.

In this sample, this clonotype turned up a few times. The V and J genes are TRBV14 and TRBJ2-1, with D maybe TRBD1 (6 bases). The CDR3 loop spans 15 amino acids. The germline V and J ends were trimmed by 0 bases and 9 bases, with 15 bases remaining between them. Germline V gene data show CDR1 as SGHDN and CDR2 as FVKESK. The DNA of the CDR3 is TGTGCCAGCAGCCAAGATAGACGACTCAGGGGTGAGCAGTTCTTC. Encoded protein: CASSQDRRLRGEQFF. The entire variable domain, with the rest obtained from reference TRBV14 and TRBJ2-1, is as follows: EAGVTQFPSHSVIEKGQTVTLRCDPISGHDNLYWYRRVMGKEIKFLLHFVKESKQDESGMPNNRFLAERTGGTYSTLKVQPAELEDSGVYFCASSQDRRLRGEQFFGPGTRLTVL.

This clonotype showed up many times. The rearrangement links TRBV20-1 to TRBJ1-2; a weak D match, TRBD1 (5 bases). The germline CDR1 and CDR2 sequences are DFQATT and SNEGSKA (reference sequence). The V end lost 6 bases, the J end lost 4 bases, and 15 bases lay between the germline ends. The CDR3 covers 13 residues. The CDR3 sequence: CSADQGNGYGYTF. CDR3 in DNA: TGCAGTGCCGATCAGGGTAACGGCTATGGCTACACCTTC.

This clonotype was detected only a few times. V and J are TRBV2 and TRBJ1-3, with D unclear. The germline V gene encodes CDR1 SNHLY and CDR2 FYNNEI. The V end was cut by 3 bases, the J end by 0 bases, with 12 bases between. CDR3 length: 16 residues. CDR3 nucleotide sequence: TGTGCCAGCAGTGACCTCGAAACGAGCTCTGGAAACACCATATATTTT. It encodes CASSDLETSSGNTIYF. The full variable domain, completed using reference TRBV2 and TRBJ1-3, is EPEVTQTPSHQVTQMGQEVILRCVPISNHLYFYWYRQILGQKVEFLVSFYNNEISEKSEIFDDQFSVERPDGSNFTLKIRSTKLEDSAMYFCASSDLETSSGNTIYFGEGSWLTVV.

The sample holds one count of this clonotype. The chain joins TRBV28 to TRBJ2-2, with 7 positions matching TRBD2. Per the germline V gene, CDR1 is MDHEN and CDR2 is SYDVKM. The CDR3 runs 16 residues. J lost 3 bases, V lost 3 bases, and 7 bases had no gene match. The CDR3 DNA sequence: TGTGCCAGCAGTTTCAGTAGCGGGTTCTACACCGGGGAGCTGTTTTTT. This sequence encodes CASSFSSGFYTGELFF. Based on the CDR3 plus reference TRBV28 and TRBJ2-2, the full variable domain is DVKVTQSSRYLVKRTGEKVFLECVQDMDHENMFWYRQDPGLGLRLIYFSYDVKMKEKGDIPEGYSVSREKKERFSLILESASTNQTSMYLCASSFSSGFYTGELFFGEGSRLTVL.

This clonotype was picked up a small number of times. V is TRBV5-1 and J is TRBJ2-5; D call uncertain. Deletions cut 4 bases from V and 4 bases from J, with 14 bases between. Germline V lookup: CDR1 SGHRS, CDR2 YFSETQ. CDR3 length equals 14 residues. CDR3 nucleotides: TGCGCCAGCAGCCCCGCGGCTAATGGAGAGACCCAGTACTTC. Translated: CASSPAANGETQYF. Variable domain in full (rest from reference TRBV5-1 and TRBJ2-5): KAGVTQTPRYLIKTRGQQVTLSCSPISGHRSVSWYQQTPGQGLQFLFEYFSETQRNKGNFPGRFSGRQFSNSRSEMNVSTLELGDSALYLCASSPAANGETQYFGPGTRLLVL.

The V and J genes are TRBV5-1 and TRBJ1-1; 9 bases are a match to TRBD1. This CDR3 spans 15 amino acids. Looked up from germline, CDR1 is SGHRS and CDR2 is YFSETQ. V dropped 4 bases and J dropped 2; count of bases not matched to a gene: 6. The CDR3 is CASSSTGGGNTEAFF. DNA for the CDR3: TGCGCCAGCAGCAGCACAGGGGGCGGAAACACTGAAGCTTTCTTT. The full variable domain, its missing parts supplied by reference TRBV5-1 and TRBJ1-1, is KAGVTQTPRYLIKTRGQQVTLSCSPISGHRSVSWYQQTPGQGLQFLFEYFSETQRNKGNFPGRFSGRQFSNSRSEMNVSTLELGDSALYLCASSSTGGGNTEAFFGQGTRLTVV.

J is TRBJ1-5 and V is TRBV7-8; no clear D gene. The CDR3 covers 15 residues. Germline CDR1 reads SGHVS; CDR2 reads FQNEAQ. V was cut by 1 base and J by 6 bases, with 13 bases left in between. In nucleotides, the CDR3 is TGTGCCAGCAGCTTAGTAGGGCCCGGGCTTCAGCCCCAGCATTTT. It specifies CASSLVGPGLQPQHF.

V and J are TRBV19 and TRBJ2-2; TRBD2 aligns across 8 bases. The CDR3 runs 16 residues. V gave up 4 bases and J gave up 0 bases; unmatched junction bases: 4. Germline CDR1 is LNHDA and CDR2 is SQIVND (reference sequence). The CDR3 region has the DNA TGTGCCAGTAGTAAAACTAGCGGCCCGAACACCGGGGAGCTGTTTTTT. It encodes CASSKTSGPNTGELFF.

The V gene is TRBV4-1, the J gene TRBJ2-3; TRBD2 aligns across 16 bases. V lost 3 bases to trimming and J lost 4 bases; unmatched junction nucleotides: 10. This CDR3 region has 19 residues. Germline CDR1 and CDR2: MGHRA and YSYEKL. Written as DNA, the CDR3 is TGCGCCAGCAGCCATCCGGGACTAGCGGGAGGGCCGGGGTCAGATACGCAGTATTTT. Translation gives CASSHPGLAGGPGSDTQYF.

This clonotype occurred many times. This chain uses TRBV2 with TRBJ2-7; 11 bases line up with TRBD2. The CDR3 spans 14 residues. After removal of 8 bases from V and 0 bases from J, the junction contained 3 bases not matched to a gene. The V gene's germline CDR1 is SNHLY and CDR2 FYNNEI. DNA for the CDR3: TGTGCCAGCGGGGGACTAGCGGACTCCTACGAGCAGTACTTC. Amino acids: CASGGLADSYEQYF. The whole variable domain, remainder taken from reference TRBV2 and TRBJ2-7, is EPEVTQTPSHQVTQMGQEVILRCVPISNHLYFYWYRQILGQKVEFLVSFYNNEISEKSEIFDDQFSVERPDGSNFTLKIRSTKLEDSAMYFCASGGLADSYEQYFGPGTRLTVT.

The genes are TRBV5-1 and TRBJ1-2, with 7 positions matching TRBD1. The trim removed 6 bases at V and 2 bases at J, leaving 7 bases unmatched. The CDR3 loop spans 14 amino acids. The V gene's germline CDR1 is SGHRS and CDR2 YFSETQ. CDR3 nucleotide sequence: TGCGCCAGCAACCAACAGGGGCCCAACTATGGCTACACCTTC. Its protein product is CASNQQGPNYGYTF.

This clonotype was seen repeatedly, ten times or more. The chain combines TRBV28 with TRBJ2-5, with TRBD2 matching over 11 bases. Germline V CDR1 and CDR2: MDHEN, SYDVKM. V lost 2 bases to trimming and J lost 3 bases; unmatched junction nucleotides: 8. The CDR3 is made up of 17 amino acids. Here the CDR3 DNA reads TGTGCCAGCAGTTTAACTAGCGGGAGTAGGGGAAAAGAGACCCAGTACTTC. Translating it yields CASSLTSGSRGKETQYF.

This clonotype was picked up many times. The chain couples TRBV28 to TRBJ1-4; 8 bases line up with TRBD1. The trim removed 5 bases at V and 7 bases at J, leaving 12 bases unmatched. Germline V CDR1 and CDR2: MDHEN, SYDVKM. The CDR3 is 16 amino acids. In DNA, the CDR3 is TGTGCCAGCAGTCCCCCCGACAGGGGAGTACTTGAAAAACTGTTTTTT. Protein: CASSPPDRGVLEKLFF.

The chain is built from TRBV19 and TRBJ2-2; 9 nucleotides agree with TRBD2. CDR3 size: 17 residues. V was pared by 0 bases and J by 6 bases, with 8 bases of the junction left unmatched. Germline loops: CDR1 LNHDA, CDR2 SQIVND (reference sequence). CDR3 bases: TGTGCCAGTAGTATAGAGGGCGCGGGAGGGCGGCCCGGGGAGCTGTTTTTT. As protein: CASSIEGAGGRPGELFF.

This clonotype was seen a few times. The chain recombines TRBV20-1 with TRBJ1-3; 11 bases line up with TRBD1. Germline V CDR1 and CDR2: DFQATT, SNEGSKA (reference sequence). The V gene end was trimmed by 2 bases and the J gene end by 3 bases; junction bases not matched to a gene: 3. The CDR3 has 15 amino acids. This CDR3 reads CSARPDRGHGNTIYF. The CDR3 DNA reads as TGCAGTGCTAGACCGGACAGGGGGCATGGAAACACCATATATTTT.

The chain recombines TRBV30 with TRBJ2-7, with D possibly matching TRBD2 (6 bases). Deletions cut 2 bases from V and 8 bases from J, with 13 bases between. Per germline, CDR1 GTSNPN and CDR2 SVGIG (reference sequence). CDR3 length: 12 amino acids. CDR3 loop: CAWSTGEYKQYF. Written as DNA, the CDR3 is TGTGCCTGGAGTACGGGGGAATACAAGCAGTACTTC.